These 10 T cell receptor beta chains came from one sample sequenced in a study of cytomegalovirus exposure and HLA in healthy donors. A multiplex PCR was run with 60 Vbeta primers and 13 Jbeta primers. Sequenced by immunoSEQ multiplex PCR; TCRdb stores in-frame clones only, minus some. The table includes around 150,000 clones, 75% detected once. Sequenced material: PBMCs. The receptors originated from a woman aged 45-65 years in good health and CMV-seropositive.

The rearrangement uses TRBV2 and TRBJ2-5, with 9 bases aligning to TRBD1. The DNA matches TRBJ2-7 better at its end, which makes the J call doubtful. The germline V gene has CDR1 SNHLY and CDR2 FYNNEI. This CDR3 region has 18 residues. The CDR3 region is CASTPVRGQGFHSYEQYF. The CDR3 DNA sequence: TGTGCCAGCACCCCGGTCCGGGGACAGGGTTTTCATAGCTACGAGCAGTACTTC.

This rearrangement joins TRBV4-1 to TRBJ1-6, with D hard to call. Germline assignment: CDR1 MGHRA and CDR2 YSYEKL. The CDR3 extends over 14 amino acids. V was trimmed by 2 bases and J by 6 bases, leaving 8 bases between them. The CDR3 region has the DNA TGCGCCAGCAGCCAAATTAGTATTAATTCACCCCTCCACTTT. Translating it yields CASSQISINSPLHF.

V is TRBV19 and J is TRBJ1-2, with a possible D match to TRBD1 (5 bases). V lost 6 bases and J lost 0, with 17 bases in between. Germline loops: CDR1 LNHDA, CDR2 SQIVND (reference sequence). This CDR3 region has 16 residues. DNA for the CDR3: TGTGCCAGTAGGGGGGGACCTTCCTCGACTAACTATGGCTACACCTTC. It translates to CASRGGPSSTNYGYTF.

CDR3 protein: CASSPIRRGTEAFF. The CDR3 nucleotides are TGTGCCAGCAGTCCTATTCGGAGGGGCACTGAAGCTTTCTTT. This sequence joins TRBV5-5 and TRBJ1-1; D possibly corresponds to TRBD1 (5 bases). The V and J ends lost 5 bases and 4 bases respectively, with 15 bases between them. This CDR3 contains 14 residues. Germline V gene sequence: CDR1 SGHKS, CDR2 YYEKEE (reference sequence).

V and J are TRBV10-2 and TRBJ1-4; possible D gene TRBD1, 5 bases. The germline CDR1 and CDR2 sequences are WSHSY and SAAADI. V lost 6 bases and J lost 7, with 9 bases in between. This CDR3 is built from 12 residues. The CDR3 spells CASREGVEKLFF. CDR3 in DNA: TGCGCCAGCAGAGAAGGGGTTGAAAAACTGTTTTTT.

This rearrangement joins TRBV6-6 to TRBJ1-1; 7 bases fit TRBD1. The CDR3 extends over 13 amino acids. J lost 5 bases, V lost 4 bases, and 4 bases had no gene match. Per the germline V gene, CDR1 is MNHNY and CDR2 is SVGAGI (reference sequence). Written as DNA, the CDR3 is TGTGCCAGCAGTTTCCTACAGGGGACTGAAGCTTTCTTT. Translated, it gives CASSFLQGTEAFF.

V usage is TRBV5-4 and J usage is TRBJ1-3; D possibly corresponds to TRBD1 (5 bases). Trimming shortened V by 4 bases and J by 2 bases, and 10 bases separated the two germline ends. Germline-derived CDR1 and CDR2 are SGHNT and YYREEE (reference sequence). There are 14 residues in the CDR3. The CDR3 reads CASSADSPGNTIYF. DNA for the CDR3: TGTGCCAGCAGCGCCGACAGCCCTGGAAACACCATATATTTT.

V usage is TRBV5-1 and J usage is TRBJ2-5; 8 nucleotides align to TRBD2. Germline V CDR1 and CDR2: SGHRS, YFSETQ. The CDR3 consists of 14 residues. V shed 2 bases and J 3 bases; nucleotides not matched to a gene: 3. CDR3 in amino acids: CASSFVSGEETQYF. CDR3 sequence (DNA): TGCGCCAGCAGCTTTGTTAGCGGGGAAGAGACCCAGTACTTC. Full variable domain (outside the CDR3, taken from reference TRBV5-1 and TRBJ2-5): KAGVTQTPRYLIKTRGQQVTLSCSPISGHRSVSWYQQTPGQGLQFLFEYFSETQRNKGNFPGRFSGRQFSNSRSEMNVSTLELGDSALYLCASSFVSGEETQYFGPGTRLLVL.

The chain links TRBV7-8 to TRBJ2-6, with 7 bases lining up with TRBD2. Trimming cost V 5 bases and J 4 bases; bases outside gene matches: 8. Looked up from germline, CDR1 is SGHVS and CDR2 is FQNEAQ. This CDR3 is 16 amino acids long. The CDR3 sequence is CASSRERGSGANVLTF. CDR3 nucleotide sequence: TGTGCCAGCAGCCGGGAGCGGGGTTCCGGGGCCAACGTCCTGACTTTC. Based on the CDR3 plus reference TRBV7-8 and TRBJ2-6, the full variable domain is GAGVSQSPRYKVAKRGQDVALRCDPISGHVSLFWYQQALGQGPEFLTYFQNEAQLDKSGLPSDRFFAERPEGSVSTLKIQRTQQEDSAVYLCASSRERGSGANVLTFGAGSRLTVL.

The chain combines TRBV19 with TRBJ1-2; D gene ambiguous. The CDR3 loop spans 13 amino acids. Trimming shortened V by 8 bases and J by 12 bases, and 22 bases separated the two germline ends. Germline CDR1 LNHDA, CDR2 SQIVND (reference sequence). The CDR3 nucleotides read TGTGCCAGTGCCCGGAGGGAAGCTAGGCTGAACACCTTC. It encodes CASARREARLNTF.